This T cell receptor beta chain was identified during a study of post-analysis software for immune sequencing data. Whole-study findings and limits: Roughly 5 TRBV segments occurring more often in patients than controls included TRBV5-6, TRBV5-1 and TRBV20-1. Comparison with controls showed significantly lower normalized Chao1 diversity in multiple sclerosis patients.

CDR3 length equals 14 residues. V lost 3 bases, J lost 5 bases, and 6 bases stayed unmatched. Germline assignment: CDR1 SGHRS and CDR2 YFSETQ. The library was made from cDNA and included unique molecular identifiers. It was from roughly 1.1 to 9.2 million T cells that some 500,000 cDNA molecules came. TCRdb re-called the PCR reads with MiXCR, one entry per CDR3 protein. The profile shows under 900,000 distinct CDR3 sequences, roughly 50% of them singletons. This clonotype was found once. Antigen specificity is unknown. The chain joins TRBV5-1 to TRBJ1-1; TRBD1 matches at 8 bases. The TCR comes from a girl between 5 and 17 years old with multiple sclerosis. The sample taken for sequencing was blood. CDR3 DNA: TGCGCCAGCAGCTGGGGCAGGGGGCTGACTGAAGCTTTCTTT. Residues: CASSWGRGLTEAFF.